The 30 T cell receptor beta chains presented below share a single source sample, sequenced in a study of blood T cell repertoires in COVID-19. Some clones are missing from TCRdb's copy, which holds only in-frame ones; the method was immunoSEQ multiplex PCR. The table includes 250,000 to 300,000 clones, about 90% detected once. The sequenced material came from PBMCs or T cells enriched from blood (not recorded which). These receptors were collected from a human donor in a cohort exposed to, infected with or recovered from COVID-19 (not recorded which). The donor label of this sample is uncertain.

The V gene is TRBV19, the J gene TRBJ2-7; D might be TRBD1 (6 bases). Germline V CDR1 and CDR2: LNHDA, SQIVND (reference sequence). The CDR3 length is 14 residues. The V gene lost 4 bases and the J gene lost 5 bases, with 15 bases spanning the gap. The DNA for the CDR3 is TGTGCCAGTAGTACACGGACAGATTCGCACGAGCAGTACTTC. Amino acid sequence: CASSTRTDSHEQYF.

The rearrangement uses TRBV5-4 and TRBJ1-4; D gene unclear. Germline CDR1 is SGHNT and CDR2 is YYREEE (reference sequence). Trimming pared 2 bases from V and 5 bases from J, leaving 10 bases between. CDR3 length: 14 amino acids. CDR3 loop: CASSLEGRNEKLFF. For the CDR3, the DNA is TGTGCCAGCAGCTTAGAGGGTCGGAATGAAAAACTGTTTTTT.

This clone came up a few times. The gene calls are TRBV2 and TRBJ2-5, with 8 bases aligning to TRBD2. Germline-derived CDR1 and CDR2 are SNHLY and FYNNEI. The CDR3 loop spans 16 amino acids. The V gene end was trimmed by 6 bases and the J gene end by 1 base; junction bases not matched to a gene: 10. Here the CDR3 DNA reads TGTGCCAGCAGGGCGGCTCGGGAGGGCTTCCAAGAGACCCAGTACTTC. Encoded protein: CASRAAREGFQETQYF.

The chain joins TRBV4-3 to TRBJ2-1, with TRBD2 matching 13 bases. Unmatched junction bases numbered 7, after V lost 4 bases and J lost 4 bases. The CDR3 runs 17 residues. CDR1 is LGHNA, CDR2 YSLEER, per germline. Written as DNA, the CDR3 is TGCGCCAGCAGCCCCGGGACTAGCGGGGTTATTTACAATGAGCAGTTCTTC. Residues: CASSPGTSGVIYNEQFF.

This chain connects TRBV4-3 to TRBJ1-2; D remains ambiguous. The CDR3 covers 13 residues. The ends were cut back, 0 bases at V and 4 bases at J, with 6 bases in the middle. Germline CDR1 and CDR2: LGHNA and YSLEER. CDR3 protein: CASSQDTSYGYTF. CDR3 in DNA: TGCGCCAGCAGCCAAGATACCAGCTATGGCTACACCTTC.

This clone appeared a single time. This CDR3 reads CASSPWNSGASSYNEQFF. The DNA for the CDR3 is TGCGCCAGCAGTCCCTGGAATAGCGGGGCCAGCTCCTACAATGAGCAGTTCTTC. V gene TRBV10-2 combines with J gene TRBJ2-1; 8 positions agree with TRBD2. Germline assignment: CDR1 WSHSY and CDR2 SAAADI. The CDR3 runs to 18 residues. J lost 0 bases, V lost 5 bases, and 12 bases had no gene match.

This clone was seen more than once but under ten times. The chain joins TRBV9 to TRBJ2-7, with D possibly being TRBD1 (5 bases). Germline V CDR1 and CDR2: SGDLS, YYNGEE. Trimming took off 0 bases at V and 7 bases at J, with 11 bases between the two ends. This CDR3 comprises 13 residues. The CDR3 DNA follows: TGTGCCAGCAGCGTAGAGGCGGCAGGGGAGCAGTACTTC. Translating gives CASSVEAAGEQYF.

The rearrangement joins TRBV7-2 to TRBJ1-5; D may be TRBD1 (6 bases). Germline V gene sequence: CDR1 SGHTA, CDR2 FQGNSA. CDR3 length equals 16 residues. With 4 bases removed from V and 1 base from J, the gap between germline ends came to 14 bases. CDR3 amino acids: CASSSYSGGSNQPQHF. In nucleotides, the CDR3 is TGTGCCAGCAGCTCATACTCGGGGGGCAGCAATCAGCCCCAGCATTTT.

The chain couples TRBV5-1 to TRBJ1-3; D gene unclear. CDR1 SGHRS and CDR2 YFSETQ come from the germline V gene. The V end was cut by 2 bases, the J end by 0 bases, with 9 bases between. The CDR3 length is 15 residues. Written as DNA, the CDR3 is TGCGCCAGCAGCTTAACAGTGGGCTCTGGAAACACCATATATTTT. Protein: CASSLTVGSGNTIYF.

This clone has just one count. Other DNA sequences in the same sample also yield this CDR3. The chain is built from TRBV5-1 and TRBJ1-5; D perhaps matches TRBD1 (6 bases). V lost 0 bases, J lost 7 bases, and 8 bases lay in between. The CDR3 has 13 residues. Germline CDR1 reads SGHRS; CDR2 reads YFSETQ. CDR3 sequence reads: CASSLAGGQPQHF. The CDR3 DNA reads TGCGCCAGCAGCTTGGCGGGGGGCCAGCCCCAGCATTTT. The whole variable domain, filled in from reference TRBV5-1 and TRBJ1-5, reads KAGVTQTPRYLIKTRGQQVTLSCSPISGHRSVSWYQQTPGQGLQFLFEYFSETQRNKGNFPGRFSGRQFSNSRSEMNVSTLELGDSALYLCASSLAGGQPQHFGDGTRLSIL.

The chain recombines TRBV6-2 or TRBV6-3 with TRBJ2-3; TRBD2 might be the D (6 bases). CDR1 is MNHEY and CDR2 is SVGEGT in the germline V gene. CDR3 size: 15 residues. With 5 bases removed from V and 2 bases from J, the gap between germline ends came to 14 bases. The CDR3 nucleotides read TGTGCCAGCAGTCGACCGGGAGCGGACACAGATACGCAGTATTTT. Amino acid sequence: CASSRPGADTDTQYF.

The CDR3: CASSLAGLGTYEQYF. The CDR3, as DNA: TGTGCCAGCAGCTTGGCAGGACTAGGGACCTACGAGCAGTACTTC. J is TRBJ2-7 and V is TRBV5-4; 7 nucleotides line up with TRBD2. The CDR3 contains 15 residues. Germline CDR1 is SGHNT and CDR2 is YYREEE (reference sequence). J gave up 2 bases and V 0 bases, and 5 bases lay outside the gene matches.

The rearrangement uses TRBV3-1 (or the pseudogene TRBV3-2) and TRBJ2-4; 8 bases align to TRBD2. J was trimmed by 2 bases and V by 4 bases; bases with no gene match: 4. The CDR3 totals 15 residues. The germline V gene has CDR1 LGHDT and CDR2 YNNKEL (reference sequence). The CDR3 region has the DNA TGTGCCAGCAGCCTCAGCGGGGGACCCAAAAACATTCAGTACTTC. Its protein product is CASSLSGGPKNIQYF.

This sequence joins TRBV2 and TRBJ1-5; 10 nucleotides agree with TRBD1. The CDR3 consists of 14 residues. The V and J ends lost 5 bases and 7 bases, in that order; junction bases with no gene match: 5. Germline V lookup: CDR1 SNHLY, CDR2 FYNNEI. The CDR3 sequence is CASSSGTGVQPQHF. The CDR3 region has the DNA TGTGCCAGCAGTTCCGGGACAGGGGTGCAGCCCCAGCATTTT.

The rearrangement uses TRBV5-4 and TRBJ2-7, with 9 nucleotides matching TRBD1. CDR1 and CDR2 from the germline V gene are SGHNT and YYREEE (reference sequence). V lost 2 bases to trimming and J lost 5 bases; unmatched junction nucleotides: 5. The CDR3 has 14 amino acids. CDR3 loop: CASSFGTGNNEQYF. For the CDR3, the DNA is TGTGCCAGCAGCTTCGGGACAGGGAACAACGAGCAGTACTTC.

The rearrangement joins TRBV4-2 to TRBJ2-7; 9 nucleotides agree with TRBD2. The trim removed 1 base at V and 4 bases at J, leaving 8 bases unmatched. CDR1 is LGHNA and CDR2 is YNFKEQ in the germline V gene. The CDR3 extends over 16 amino acids. CDR3 DNA sequence: TGTGCCAGCAGCCAAGGGCCAGCGGGGGGCCCTTACGAGCAGTACTTC. Encoded protein: CASSQGPAGGPYEQYF.

The chain carries TRBV14 and TRBJ2-1, with D possibly matching TRBD2 (5 bases). The V gene lost 0 bases and the J gene lost 4 bases, with 13 bases spanning the gap. The CDR3 totals 16 residues. Germline assignment: CDR1 SGHDN and CDR2 FVKESK. CDR3 nucleotide sequence: TGTGCCAGCAGCCAAGATCGCCGTTTAGCGTACAATGAGCAGTTCTTC. It codes for CASSQDRRLAYNEQFF.

V is TRBV19 and J is TRBJ1-1; D gene ambiguous. The CDR3 is 14 amino acids. The germline V and J ends were trimmed by 1 base and 4 bases, with 10 bases remaining between them. Germline lookup yields CDR1 LNHDA and CDR2 SQIVND (reference sequence). Here the CDR3 DNA reads TGTGCCAGTAGTATAGGGCTAGAGGGCACTGAAGCTTTCTTT. Its translation is CASSIGLEGTEAFF.

This chain uses TRBV6-5 with TRBJ2-7; 8 bases fit TRBD1. V shed 10 bases and J 5 bases; nucleotides not matched to a gene: 10. The CDR3 totals 13 residues. The V gene's germline CDR1 is MNHEY and CDR2 SVGAGI. Here the CDR3 reads CATDQGAKDEQYF. CDR3 coding DNA: TGTGCCACCGACCAGGGGGCAAAGGACGAGCAGTACTTC.

The sample holds one count of this clone. The chain employs TRBV5-1 and TRBJ2-3; possibly TRBD1 for D (5 bases). Germline V gene data show CDR1 as SGHRS and CDR2 as YFSETQ. CDR3 size: 15 residues. V was cut by 0 bases and J by 8 bases, with 16 bases left in between. CDR3 nucleotide sequence: TGCGCCAGCAGCTTGGTCCAATCAGGAAGGGGTACGCAGTATTTT. Protein product: CASSLVQSGRGTQYF.

This chain links TRBV10-3 with TRBJ1-2, with D perhaps TRBD1 (5 bases). The V and J ends lost 4 bases and 4 bases respectively, with 19 bases between them. This CDR3 contains 16 residues. The germline V gene has CDR1 ENHRY and CDR2 SYGVKD. CDR3 in amino acids: CAISAISDTPSYGYTF. The CDR3 nucleotides read TGTGCCATCAGTGCCATCTCGGACACCCCTAGCTATGGCTACACCTTC.

The chain links TRBV5-6 to TRBJ1-3; D may be TRBD1 (6 bases). Trimming took off 1 base at V and 7 bases at J, with 15 bases between the two ends. The CDR3 has 15 residues. CDR1 and CDR2 from the germline V gene are SGHDT and YYEEEE. CDR3 sequence (DNA): TGTGCCAGCAGCTTGTATGACAGGTCGACGAACACCATATATTTT. This sequence encodes CASSLYDRSTNTIYF.

This clone was seen once. This chain uses TRBV2 with TRBJ1-2; no definite D call. This CDR3 comprises 16 residues. V was cut by 5 bases and J by 5 bases, with 21 bases left in between. Germline-derived CDR1 and CDR2 are SNHLY and FYNNEI. The CDR3 DNA reads TGTGCCAGCAGTTCAGTGAGGAGACGTAGGACTTATGGCTACACCTTC. Amino acid sequence: CASSSVRRRRTYGYTF.

This chain joins TRBV6-2 or TRBV6-3 and TRBJ1-5; D is perhaps TRBD1 (5 bases). Germline V lookup: CDR1 MNHEY, CDR2 SVGEGT. This CDR3 has 18 residues. The ends were cut back, 0 bases at V and 0 bases at J, with 15 bases in the middle. This chain's CDR3 is CASSYSFSRRDSNQPQHF. The CDR3 DNA reads TGTGCCAGCAGTTACTCTTTTAGTCGCAGGGATAGCAATCAGCCCCAGCATTTT.

The gene calls are TRBV2 and TRBJ2-2, with D possibly matching TRBD2 (5 bases). The length of the CDR3 is 12 residues. V lost 8 bases to trimming and J lost 6 bases, with 10 bases between them. Germline-derived CDR1 and CDR2 are SNHLY and FYNNEI. CDR3 in DNA: TGTGCCAGCCTTGACTACCCCGGGGAGCTGTTTTTT. It is translated as CASLDYPGELFF.

The rearrangement joins TRBV29-1 to TRBJ1-4; D is ambiguous. V lost 4 bases and J lost 4, with 7 bases in between. Germline CDR1 reads SQVTM; CDR2 reads ANQGSEA. The CDR3 runs 12 residues. The CDR3 DNA follows: TGCAGCGTTGCACCTAATAATGAAAAACTGTTTTTT. The encoded protein is CSVAPNNEKLFF. The full variable domain, completed using reference TRBV29-1 and TRBJ1-4, is SAVISQKPSRDICQRGTSLTIQCQVDSQVTMMFWYRQQPGQSLTLIATANQGSEATYESGFVIDKFPISRPNLTFSTLTVSNMSPEDSSIYLCSVAPNNEKLFFGSGTQLSVL.

This chain links TRBV30 with TRBJ1-2, with D unclear. Looked up from germline, CDR1 is GTSNPN and CDR2 is SVGIG (reference sequence). This CDR3 has 15 amino acids. Trimming cost V 4 bases and J 4 bases, with 19 bases left between them. Here the CDR3 reads CAWTRPPEAFYGYTF. The CDR3, as DNA: TGTGCCTGGACCCGCCCGCCGGAGGCTTTCTATGGCTACACCTTC.

The chain uses TRBV19 and TRBJ1-1, with 7 bases fitting TRBD1. This CDR3 region has 16 residues. CDR1 is LNHDA and CDR2 is SQIVND in the germline V gene (reference sequence). V lost 5 bases and J lost 12; bases outside the gene matches: 21. The CDR3 sequence: CASSHTDRASRRRSFF. CDR3 DNA sequence: TGTGCCAGTAGTCATACCGACAGGGCCTCGCGGCGTCGGTCTTTCTTT.

The chain joins TRBV7-9 to TRBJ1-2; no clear D. CDR1 and CDR2 (germline): SEHNR, FQNEAQ (reference sequence). The CDR3 spans 12 residues. Trimming stripped 5 bases from V and 7 bases from J, with 11 bases between. The CDR3 DNA follows: TGTGCCAGCAGCCCCGGACGGGGTGGCTACACCTTC. Protein: CASSPGRGGYTF.

The chain combines TRBV24-1 with TRBJ1-1; no reliable D call. V lost 7 bases and J 1 base, leaving 12 bases between the germline ends. The CDR3 covers 14 residues. The germline V gene has CDR1 KGHDR and CDR2 SFDVKD. The CDR3, as DNA: TGTGCCACCAGGGGATCCCGGGGGAACACTGAAGCTTTCTTT. Translated, it gives CATRGSRGNTEAFF.